These T cell receptor beta chains were read from a single sample in a study of early T cells in non-severe SARS-CoV-2 infection. MiXCR, run by TCRdb on the 5' RACE reads, gives a single entry per CDR3 protein. The sample contains some 64,000 distinct CDR3 sequences, 15% to 20% of which appear only once. The starting material was whole blood, obtained at baseline. The receptor set was obtained from an adult who was a healthcare worker with PCR-confirmed SARS-CoV-2 infection or an uninfected control (not recorded which). The CDR3 runs from the conserved cysteine through the conserved F or W. D genes are given only for firm matches. Clone sizes are given selectively: once, few, many, or a class where the clone is expanded.

15,TRBJ2-7,.,many,TRBV5-1,CASSFVAAPTYEQYF,TGCGCCAGCAGCTTCGTAGCGGCCCCGACCTACGAGCAGTACTTC
13,TRBJ1-1,.,many,TRBV6-6,CASILQQGSEAFF,TGTGCCAGCATCCTTCAACAGGGATCTGAAGCTTTCTTT
18,TRBJ2-7,TRBD2,few,TRBV7-2,CASRPEAGGGARSYEQYF,TGTGCCAGCAGACCCGAGGCTGGCGGGGGGGCCCGGTCCTACGAGCAGTACTTC
16,TRBJ1-2,TRBD1,.,TRBV28,CASSLRGTGGAYGYTF,TGTGCCAGCAGTTTGCGGGGGACAGGGGGTGCCTATGGCTACACCTTC
16,TRBJ2-2,TRBD1,few,TRBV10-2,CASSAQGTRFGGELFF,TGCGCCAGCAGTGCACAGGGGACCAGGTTCGGCGGGGAGCTGTTTTTT
13,TRBJ2-5,.,.,TRBV7-2,CASSSTWTETQYF,TGTGCCAGCAGCTCGACTTGGACAGAGACCCAGTACTTC
15,TRBJ2-3,TRBD2,few,TRBV10-2,CATLSYGGASNTQYF,TGCGCCACCTTATCCTACGGGGGGGCCTCAAATACGCAGTATTTT
11,TRBJ2-7,.,.,TRBV21-1,CASSKGREQYF,TGTGCCAGCAGCAAAGGGCGCGAGCAGTACTTC
16,TRBJ2-1,TRBD2,many,TRBV12-3/TRBV12-4,CASSQGLAVSYNEQFF,TGTGCCAGCAGTCAGGGACTAGCGGTCTCCTACAATGAGCAGTTCTTC
14,TRBJ2-3,.,once,TRBV20-1,CSAMRADTTDTQYF,TGCAGTGCTATGCGGGCCGACACCACAGATACGCAGTATTTT
15,TRBJ2-4,TRBD1,many,TRBV7-9,CASSPGQLAKNIQYF,TGTGCCAGCAGCCCGGGACAGCTAGCCAAAAACATTCAGTACTTC
16,TRBJ2-1,.,few,TRBV7-8,CASSLGSEFPYNEQFF,TGTGCCAGCAGCTTAGGTAGCGAATTTCCCTACAATGAGCAGTTCTTC
11,TRBJ1-2,.,many,TRBV20-1,CSASSNYGYTF,TGCAGTGCTAGCTCTAACTATGGCTACACCTTC
14,TRBJ1-1,TRBD1,.,TRBV18,CASSPTGATPEAFF,TGTGCCAGCTCCCCGACAGGGGCGACCCCTGAAGCTTTCTTT
16,TRBJ1-2,.,many,TRBV5-1,CASSPAPQESFYGYTF,TGCGCCAGCAGCCCCGCCCCACAGGAGTCCTTCTATGGCTACACCTTC
12,TRBJ2-1,.,.,TRBV29-1,CSVAITYNEQFF,TGCAGCGTTGCCATCACTTACAATGAGCAGTTCTTC
14,TRBJ1-2,.,few,TRBV3-1,CASSQAFGLYGYTF,TGTGCCAGCAGCCAAGCGTTCGGCCTCTATGGCTACACCTTC
13,TRBJ2-1,.,few,TRBV20-1,CSARSGIYNEQFF,TGCAGTGCTAGGTCCGGGATTTACAATGAGCAGTTCTTC
14,TRBJ2-5,.,few,TRBV7-9,CASSVTGYQETQYF,TGTGCCAGCAGCGTTACAGGTTACCAAGAGACCCAGTACTTC
15,TRBJ1-5,.,.,TRBV6-6,CASSPQGSGNQPQHF,TGTGCCAGCAGTCCACAGGGAAGCGGCAATCAGCCCCAGCATTTT
14,TRBJ1-2,.,.,TRBV5-4,CASRAGGGIYGYTF,TGTGCCAGCAGGGCAGGTGGGGGGATCTATGGCTACACCTTC
13,TRBJ2-1,.,.,TRBV24-1,CATSEALYNEQFF,TGTGCCACCAGTGAGGCCCTCTACAATGAGCAGTTCTTC
17,TRBJ2-7,.,.,TRBV7-9,CASSFPSGGREIYEQYF,TGTGCCAGCAGCTTCCCGAGCGGAGGCCGAGAGATCTACGAGCAGTACTTC
14,TRBJ2-1,.,few,TRBV20-1,CSARVQGSYNEQFF,TGCAGTGCTAGAGTTCAGGGCTCCTACAATGAGCAGTTCTTC
13,TRBJ2-7,.,.,TRBV18,CASSPRRTDEQYF,TGTGCCAGCTCCCCCAGAAGGACGGACGAGCAGTACTTC
15,TRBJ1-2,.,once,TRBV15,CATSRDQRDVYGYTF,TGTGCCACCAGCAGAGACCAGAGGGATGTCTATGGCTACACCTTC
14,TRBJ1-1,.,once,TRBV6-1,CASSEYNMNTEAFF,TGTGCCAGCAGTGAATACAACATGAACACTGAAGCTTTCTTT
15,TRBJ2-1,.,.,TRBV20-1,CSASFILPSYNEQFF,TGCAGTGCTAGCTTTATCTTACCATCCTACAATGAGCAGTTCTTC
14,TRBJ1-2,.,.,TRBV27,CASSLSKSSYGYTF,TGTGCCAGCAGTTTATCGAAATCCAGCTATGGCTACACCTTC
14,TRBJ1-1,.,.,TRBV6-5,CASSYGVLTSEAFF,TGTGCCAGCAGTTACGGCGTACTAACCTCTGAAGCTTTCTTT
12,TRBJ2-1,.,many,TRBV27,CATFGGGYEQFF,TGTGCCACCTTCGGAGGGGGCTATGAGCAGTTCTTC
13,TRBJ1-1,.,.,TRBV20-1,CSASLFGRGEAFF,TGCAGTGCTAGTCTGTTCGGGCGGGGGGAAGCTTTCTTT
15,TRBJ1-1,.,many,TRBV20-1,CSAPRTVKLNTEAFF,TGCAGTGCTCCGCGGACGGTAAAGTTGAACACTGAAGCTTTCTTT
12,TRBJ1-1,.,few,TRBV12-3/TRBV12-4,CAGKREGTEAFF,TGTGCCGGAAAAAGGGAAGGCACTGAAGCTTTCTTT
18,TRBJ1-6,.,many,TRBV2,CASSEFDGPGQNNSPLHF,TGTGCCAGCAGTGAATTCGACGGACCTGGACAAAATAATTCACCCCTCCACTTT
14,TRBJ1-3,.,few,TRBV7-9,CASRPMSSGNTIYF,TGTGCCAGCAGACCAATGTCCTCTGGAAACACCATATATTTT
15,TRBJ2-4,.,few,TRBV12-3/TRBV12-4,CASSLGDLAKNIQYF,TGTGCCAGCAGTTTAGGAGATCTAGCCAAAAACATTCAGTACTTC
13,TRBJ2-1,.,once,TRBV20-1,CSASDSSYNEQFF,TGCAGTGCTAGTGACAGCTCCTACAATGAGCAGTTCTTC
16,TRBJ2-1,.,few,TRBV13,CASTRESHPGHNEQFF,TGTGCCAGCACCAGAGAGTCCCACCCTGGGCACAATGAGCAGTTCTTC
14,TRBJ1-2,TRBD1,.,TRBV5-1,CASSWDRMKDGYTF,TGCGCCAGCAGCTGGGACAGGATGAAGGATGGCTACACCTTC
10,TRBJ1-1,TRBD1,.,TRBV20-1,CSATRGRAFF,TGCAGTGCTACCAGGGGGCGGGCTTTCTTT
15,TRBJ1-1,.,many,TRBV20-1,CSARDRQGWNTEAFF,TGCAGTGCTAGAGATCGCCAGGGCTGGAACACTGAAGCTTTCTTT
14,TRBJ2-5,TRBD1,.,TRBV12-3/TRBV12-4,CASSPPGQRETQYF,TGTGCCAGCAGTCCTCCGGGACAGAGAGAGACCCAGTACTTC
14,TRBJ2-7,TRBD2,.,TRBV28,CASSLWGGNYEQYF,TGTGCCAGCAGTTTATGGGGGGGGAACTACGAGCAGTACTTC
13,TRBJ2-7,.,many,TRBV20-1,CSARGQGIYEQYF,TGCAGTGCTAGAGGCCAGGGTATTTACGAGCAGTACTTC
14,TRBJ1-5,.,.,TRBV19,CASSMQYSNQPQHF,TGTGCCAGTAGTATGCAGTATAGCAATCAGCCCCAGCATTTT
12,TRBJ2-5,.,many,TRBV5-1,CASSFSSETQYF,TGCGCCAGCAGCTTCTCCTCGGAGACCCAGTACTTC
12,TRBJ2-5,.,many,TRBV29-1,CSCYQRGETQYF,TGCAGCTGCTATCAGAGGGGAGAGACCCAGTACTTC
16,TRBJ1-3,.,few,TRBV12-5,CASGLVQNTFGNTIYF,TGTGCTAGTGGTTTGGTCCAAAACACCTTTGGAAACACCATATATTTT
15,TRBJ1-1,TRBD1,.,TRBV20-1,CSASTTGGADTEAFF,TGCAGTGCTAGCACTACAGGGGGCGCAGACACTGAAGCTTTCTTT
17,TRBJ2-1,.,.,TRBV4-3,CASSQDLRGGGGNEQFF,TGCGCCAGCAGCCAAGATCTTCGGGGTGGAGGTGGCAATGAGCAGTTCTTC
10,TRBJ2-1,.,.,TRBV19,CASSGNEQFF,TGTGCCAGTAGTGGCAATGAGCAGTTCTTC
12,TRBJ1-1,TRBD1,.,TRBV29-1,CSARLDRDIAFF,TGCAGCGCGAGACTAGACAGGGATATAGCTTTCTTT
15,TRBJ2-4,.,many,TRBV5-1,CASSLVQGGKNIQYF,TGCGCCAGCAGCTTGGTCCAGGGGGGGAAAAACATTCAGTACTTC
16,TRBJ1-1,.,once,TRBV18,CASSPSQGGMNTEAFF,TGTGCCAGCTCACCTTCCCAGGGTGGGATGAACACTGAAGCTTTCTTT
18,TRBJ1-3,.,.,TRBV12-3/TRBV12-4,CASSRGQGSSLSGNTIYF,TGTGCCAGCAGTCGAGGGCAGGGCAGTTCCCTCTCTGGAAACACCATATATTTT
14,TRBJ1-1,.,.,TRBV6-5,CASRRFRGDTEAFF,TGTGCCAGCAGGAGGTTCCGGGGGGACACTGAAGCTTTCTTT
15,TRBJ2-1,TRBD2,.,TRBV7-2,CASSLSGVSYNEQFF,TGTGCCAGCAGCCTCAGCGGGGTCTCCTACAATGAGCAGTTCTTC
17,TRBJ1-5,.,few,TRBV4-1,CASSQESGRAGNQPQHF,TGCGCCAGCAGCCAAGAATCGGGCAGGGCCGGGAATCAGCCCCAGCATTTT